This T cell receptor (beta chain) was found in a study of blood T cell repertoires in COVID-19. Assay used: immunoSEQ multiplex PCR; TCRdb lists only in-frame clones, some missing. The sample shows roughly 200,000 clones, about 88% of them seen only once. The ends were cut back, 0 bases at V and 8 bases at J, with 17 bases in the middle. CDR1 and CDR2 from the germline V gene are MNHEY and SVGEGT. This CDR3 has 16 residues. This sequence originates from a middle-aged woman who had recovered from COVID-19. V usage is TRBV6-2 or TRBV6-3 and J usage is TRBJ2-1, with a weak D call TRBD2 (5 bases). The sample comprised peripheral blood. The CDR3 spells CASSYSETGWADEQFF. DNA for the CDR3: TGTGCCAGCAGTTACTCGGAGACGGGATGGGCCGATGAGCAGTTCTTC.